This is a list of T cell receptor beta chains from one sample in a study of technical replicates of blood from a handful of donors. This table comes from immunoSEQ multiplex PCR, and its TCRdb copy is limited to in-frame clones, with some not included. Among some 80,000 clones listed, approximately 90% were seen once. The sample was T cells isolated from PBMCs. Receptors were obtained from a human donor in good health. Each CDR3 is given with its conserved first and last residue. A D gene is named only where the DNA matches it firmly. Part of the rows lack a size; the others show once, few, many or a class for expanded clones.

j_call v_call clone_size d_call cdr3_nt cdr3_aa
TRBJ1-1 TRBV29-1 - TRBD1 TGCAGCGTCCGGGACAGGCACCGTGGGATGAACACTGAAGCTTTCTTT CSVRDRHRGMNTEAFF
TRBJ2-5 TRBV6-1 - TRBD2 TGTGCCAGCAGTGAAGGGAATAGCGGGGGGGTGACCGATTGGGAGACCCAGTACTTC CASSEGNSGGVTDWETQYF
TRBJ2-1 TRBV25-1 - - TGTGCCAGCAGACAGGGCTTTAATGAGCAGTTCTTC CASRQGFNEQFF
TRBJ1-2 TRBV7-2 - - TGTGCCAGCAGCGCAGGGACAACTTCTAACTATGGCTACACCTTC CASSAGTTSNYGYTF
TRBJ1-2 TRBV28 - - TGTGCCAGCACCTTTGGGCACAGGGAAACGTGGGGCTACACCTTC CASTFGHRETWGYTF
TRBJ2-5 TRBV2 - - TGTGCCAGCATTAGAGAGACCCAGTACTTC CASIRETQYF
TRBJ2-4 TRBV7-8 once TRBD2 TGTGCCAGCAGCTTCTCGGCGGGGGTGGCCAAAAACATTCAGTACTTC CASSFSAGVAKNIQYF
TRBJ1-4 TRBV18 - - TGTGCCAGCTCACCATTGACGCGGGCGGGAAATGAAAAACTGTTTTTT CASSPLTRAGNEKLFF
TRBJ1-5 TRBV15 - TRBD1 TGTGCCACCAGCCGAAGGACAGGGGAAAGTCAGCCCCAGCATTTT CATSRRTGESQPQHF
TRBJ2-7 TRBV14 - TRBD1 TGTGCCAGCAGCCATGGGACAGGGGGATTCTACGAGCAGTACTTC CASSHGTGGFYEQYF
TRBJ1-1 TRBV27 - - TGTGCCAGCAGTTTAAGTTCGAAATCTATGGCTTTCTTT CASSLSSKSMAFF